Listed here are 25 T cell receptor beta chains from one sample, sequenced in a study of vaccination effects on CD4 cells after COVID-19. The method was immunoSEQ multiplex PCR; TCRdb's version includes in-frame clones alone and lacks a portion of them. The table lists 40,000 to 45,000 clones, 76% of them singletons. These receptors have no known antigen. Subsequent to a culture period of about ten days, CD4+ T cells were isolated. It was between March and December 2020 that the person had a SARS-CoV-2 infection confirmed by PCR. Each participant was given two doses of one vaccine (BNT162b2 or mRNA-1273). Source: CD4+ T cells from PBMCs cultured without peptide, taken after COVID-19 vaccination. These receptors were collected from a human donor who had a prior SARS-CoV-2 infection.

V is TRBV5-4 and J is TRBJ2-3, with 9 bases aligning to TRBD1. Trimming cost V 5 bases and J 6 bases; bases outside gene matches: 10. The CDR3 loop spans 15 amino acids. The germline gives CDR1 SGHNT, CDR2 YYREEE (reference sequence). CDR3 nucleotide sequence: TGTGCCAGCAGTGGGGGACAGGGAATATACGATACGCAGTATTTT. It specifies CASSGGQGIYDTQYF.

The chain couples TRBV19 to TRBJ2-2; D is possibly TRBD1 (5 bases). This CDR3 contains 14 residues. Trimming removed 2 bases from V and 5 bases from J, with 9 bases in between. CDR1 and CDR2 (germline): LNHDA, SQIVND (reference sequence). The CDR3 is CASSITRATGELFF. CDR3 nucleotides: TGTGCCAGTAGTATAACCAGGGCGACCGGGGAGCTGTTTTTT. Full variable domain (missing parts from reference TRBV19 and TRBJ2-2): DGGITQSPKYLFRKEGQNVTLSCEQNLNHDAMYWYRQDPGQGLRLIYYSQIVNDFQKGDIAEGYSVSREKKESFPLTVTSAQKNPTAFYLCASSITRATGELFFGEGSRLTVL.

The rearrangement links TRBV7-8 to TRBJ1-4; D is possibly TRBD1 (5 bases). The CDR3 is 13 residues long. Germline V gives CDR1 SGHVS, CDR2 FQNEAQ. Trimming cost V 2 bases and J 7 bases, with 8 bases left between them. The DNA for the CDR3 is TGTGCCAGCAGCTTACAGGGAAGTGAAAAACTGTTTTTT. Translated: CASSLQGSEKLFF.

The rearrangement links TRBV11-2 to TRBJ2-4; D possibly corresponds to TRBD1 (5 bases). CDR1 is SGHAT, CDR2 FQNNGV, per germline. The ends were cut back, 2 bases at V and 9 bases at J, with 11 bases in the middle. CDR3 length: 13 amino acids. The CDR3 loop reads CASSLSDISIQYF. In DNA form, the CDR3 reads TGTGCCAGCAGCTTATCGGACATTAGCATTCAGTACTTC.

The genes are TRBV3-1 (or the pseudogene TRBV3-2) and TRBJ2-1; D gene uncertain. V lost 5 bases to trimming and J lost 5 bases, with 13 bases between them. Germline CDR1 LGHDT, CDR2 YNNKEL (reference sequence). This CDR3 is built from 14 residues. For the CDR3, the DNA is TGTGCCAGCAGCTTCCTGGGCCACCACAATGAGCAGTTCTTC. Protein product: CASSFLGHHNEQFF.

The gene calls are TRBV20-1 and TRBJ2-1, with TRBD2 matching over 11 bases. Germline-derived CDR1 and CDR2 are DFQATT and SNEGSKA (reference sequence). Trimming removed 6 bases from V and 0 bases from J; junction bases left unmatched: 4. The length of the CDR3 is 15 residues. This CDR3 is CSASSGRASYNEQFF. CDR3 nucleotide sequence: TGCAGTGCAAGTAGCGGGAGGGCCTCCTACAATGAGCAGTTCTTC.

This clone occurred a few times. This chain joins TRBV3-1 (or the pseudogene TRBV3-2) and TRBJ1-2; 9 bases agree with TRBD1. V trimming: 0 bases; J trimming: 7 bases; junction bases outside the gene matches: 9. Germline assignment: CDR1 LGHDT and CDR2 YNNKEL (reference sequence). CDR3 size: 16 residues. CDR3: CASSQDGWDREPGYTF. In DNA, the CDR3 is TGTGCCAGCAGCCAAGACGGGTGGGACAGGGAGCCTGGCTACACCTTC.

This clone came up a few times. The V gene is TRBV28, the J gene TRBJ2-3, with D perhaps matching TRBD1 (7 bases). Per germline, CDR1 MDHEN and CDR2 SYDVKM. V lost 8 bases, J lost 4 bases, and 22 bases lay in between. The CDR3 consists of 16 residues. The CDR3 DNA follows: TGTGCCAGCCCCCCGTCCCGGGTCAGGGGGGCAGATACGCAGTATTTT. Its translation is CASPPSRVRGADTQYF.

The chain couples TRBV9 to TRBJ1-2; D ambiguous. The germline V gene encodes CDR1 SGDLS and CDR2 YYNGEE. This CDR3 is built from 11 residues. V was cut by 6 bases and J by 3 bases, with 6 bases left in between. The CDR3 loop reads CASTTHYGYTF. Written as DNA, the CDR3 is TGTGCCAGCACCACGCACTATGGCTACACCTTC.

The rearrangement links TRBV5-1 to TRBJ1-5; no clear D gene. Germline CDR1 is SGHRS and CDR2 is YFSETQ. Trimming removed 4 bases from V and 1 base from J, with 9 bases in between. This CDR3 is built from 14 residues. The CDR3 here is CASSEDPSNQPQHF. CDR3 in DNA: TGCGCCAGCAGCGAGGACCCAAGCAATCAGCCCCAGCATTTT.

Only a few counts were recorded for this clone. The V and J genes are TRBV2 and TRBJ1-6, with TRBD1 matching 7 bases. CDR1 and CDR2 (germline): SNHLY, FYNNEI. CDR3 length equals 14 residues. The trim removed 11 bases at V and 6 bases at J, leaving 10 bases unmatched. The CDR3: CALMKGQPNSPLHF. The CDR3 DNA reads as TGTGCCCTTATGAAGGGACAGCCTAATTCACCCCTCCACTTT.

The chain uses TRBV6-5 and TRBJ1-6; tentatively, D is TRBD1 (5 bases). The germline V gene has CDR1 MNHEY and CDR2 SVGAGI. V shed 2 bases and J shed 10 bases, with 12 bases lying between them. This CDR3 has 14 residues. The CDR3 nucleotides are TGTGCCAGCAGTTACGGAGGGGATCACTCACCCCTCCACTTT. It encodes CASSYGGDHSPLHF.

The chain carries TRBV18 and TRBJ1-4; the match to TRBD1 covers 7 bases. The V and J ends lost 3 bases and 5 bases, in that order; junction bases with no gene match: 3. The CDR3 loop spans 14 amino acids. Germline assignment: CDR1 KGHSH and CDR2 LQKENI. CDR3 sequence reads: CASSPGQINEKLFF. In nucleotides, the CDR3 is TGTGCCAGCTCACCGGGACAGATAAATGAAAAACTGTTTTTT.

This sequence joins TRBV25-1 and TRBJ1-5, with 7 bases fitting TRBD1. The CDR3 runs to 14 residues. Germline loops: CDR1 MGHDK, CDR2 SYGVNS. With V trimmed by 4 bases and J by 5 bases, 5 bases remained unmatched. Written as DNA, the CDR3 is TGTGCCAGCAGTGGGGCAGGGGGGGATCAGCCCCAGCATTTT. Protein sequence: CASSGAGGDQPQHF.

The chain joins TRBV6-1 to TRBJ1-1; the match to TRBD1 covers 9 bases. There are 17 residues in the CDR3. V was clipped by 1 base and J by 0 bases; unmatched bases: 6. The V gene's germline CDR1 is MNHNS and CDR2 SASEGT. The CDR3 loop reads CASSEVPGQGMNTEAFF. In DNA, the CDR3 is TGTGCCAGCAGTGAAGTCCCGGGACAGGGAATGAACACTGAAGCTTTCTTT.

This clone came up once. The chain recombines TRBV19 with TRBJ1-4, with 7 bases fitting TRBD1. Germline-derived CDR1 and CDR2 are LNHDA and SQIVND (reference sequence). The CDR3 contains 15 residues. Unmatched junction bases numbered 8, after V lost 4 bases and J lost 6 bases. The CDR3 region is CASSSNRGSYEKLFF. CDR3 nucleotides: TGTGCCAGTAGTAGCAACAGGGGTTCGTATGAAAAACTGTTTTTT. Drawing the rest from reference TRBV19 and TRBJ1-4, the complete variable domain is DGGITQSPKYLFRKEGQNVTLSCEQNLNHDAMYWYRQDPGQGLRLIYYSQIVNDFQKGDIAEGYSVSREKKESFPLTVTSAQKNPTAFYLCASSSNRGSYEKLFFGSGTQLSVL.

The table lists this clone with a few counts. The rearrangement joins TRBV2 to TRBJ2-7, with 10 nucleotides matching TRBD2. V dropped 3 bases and J dropped 5; count of bases not matched to a gene: 22. The CDR3 length is 20 residues. From germline, CDR1 is SNHLY and CDR2 FYNNEI. Here the CDR3 DNA reads TGTGCCAGCAGTGACCCGGTTAACACTAGCGGGGTCCCTTTGTTCGACGAGCAGTACTTC. This gives the protein CASSDPVNTSGVPLFDEQYF.

This clone was counted between two and nine times. V usage is TRBV4-2 and J usage is TRBJ1-2; possibly TRBD1 for D (6 bases). CDR1 and CDR2 from the germline V gene are LGHNA and YNFKEQ. The length of the CDR3 is 13 residues. The V gene lost 1 base and the J gene lost 8 bases, with 11 bases spanning the gap. CDR3 sequence reads: CASSQVGGEGYTF. The CDR3 DNA reads as TGTGCCAGCAGCCAAGTTGGGGGCGAAGGCTACACCTTC.

J is TRBJ2-2 and V is TRBV10-3, with 8 bases fitting TRBD1. V was clipped by 8 bases and J by 8 bases; unmatched bases: 10. There are 14 residues in the CDR3. Looked up from germline, CDR1 is ENHRY and CDR2 is SYGVKD. The CDR3 loop is CAIRRQGAGGELFF. The CDR3 coding sequence is TGTGCCATCCGTCGGCAGGGGGCGGGTGGGGAGCTGTTTTTT.

The chain joins TRBV5-1 to TRBJ1-1; no clear D gene. This CDR3 spans 14 amino acids. Trimming removed 4 bases at V and 2 bases at J, with 12 bases between. Germline CDR1 is SGHRS and CDR2 is YFSETQ. The CDR3 reads CASSPGIPNTEAFF. Written as DNA, the CDR3 is TGCGCCAGCAGCCCCGGGATTCCAAACACTGAAGCTTTCTTT. Complete variable domain (other parts from reference TRBV5-1 and TRBJ1-1): KAGVTQTPRYLIKTRGQQVTLSCSPISGHRSVSWYQQTPGQGLQFLFEYFSETQRNKGNFPGRFSGRQFSNSRSEMNVSTLELGDSALYLCASSPGIPNTEAFFGQGTRLTVV.

V and J are TRBV5-6 and TRBJ1-5; no definite D call. CDR1 and CDR2 (germline): SGHDT, YYEEEE. The V and J ends lost 1 base and 5 bases respectively, with 10 bases between them. This CDR3 region has 14 residues. CDR3 sequence reads: CASSLSGFDQPQHF. The CDR3 DNA reads TGTGCCAGCAGCTTGTCAGGTTTCGATCAGCCCCAGCATTTT.

The rearrangement joins TRBV5-6 to TRBJ1-4, with a possible D match to TRBD1 (6 bases). The CDR3 spans 19 residues. The germline V gene has CDR1 SGHDT and CDR2 YYEEEE. Trimming removed 4 bases from V and 4 bases from J, with 26 bases in between. The CDR3 is CASSTQPRGPGVYNEKLFF. CDR3 nucleotides: TGTGCCAGCAGCACGCAGCCTCGTGGACCAGGGGTCTATAATGAAAAACTGTTTTTT. Filled out from reference TRBV5-6 and TRBJ1-4, the complete variable domain reads DAGVTQSPTHLIKTRGQQVTLRCSPKSGHDTVSWYQQALGQGPQFIFQYYEEEERQRGNFPDRFSGHQFPNYSSELNVNALLLGDSALYLCASSTQPRGPGVYNEKLFFGSGTQLSVL.

The chain uses TRBV5-1 and TRBJ2-1, with 9 positions matching TRBD2. This CDR3 spans 15 amino acids. Germline CDR1 SGHRS, CDR2 YFSETQ. The V and J ends lost 5 bases and 1 base, in that order; junction bases with no gene match: 4. The CDR3 sequence is CASSSLAGSYNEQFF. The CDR3 region has the DNA TGCGCCAGCAGTTCACTAGCGGGTTCCTACAATGAGCAGTTCTTC.

The chain carries TRBV4-3 and TRBJ1-2; 8 bases are shared with TRBD1. The CDR3 has 13 amino acids. From germline, CDR1 is LGHNA and CDR2 YSLEER. V shed 4 bases, J shed 5 bases, and the junction held 3 bases outside the gene matches. The CDR3 region is CASSRDRGYGYTF. CDR3 coding DNA: TGCGCCAGCAGCCGCGACAGGGGTTATGGCTACACCTTC.

This clone appeared once. This chain uses TRBV18 with TRBJ1-5; D unclear. The CDR3 runs 13 residues. V was cut by 6 bases and J by 2 bases, with 8 bases left in between. Germline-derived CDR1 and CDR2 are KGHSH and LQKENI. In DNA form, the CDR3 reads TGTGCCAGCTCCCAAGAAGGCAATCAGCCCCAGCATTTT. It specifies CASSQEGNQPQHF.